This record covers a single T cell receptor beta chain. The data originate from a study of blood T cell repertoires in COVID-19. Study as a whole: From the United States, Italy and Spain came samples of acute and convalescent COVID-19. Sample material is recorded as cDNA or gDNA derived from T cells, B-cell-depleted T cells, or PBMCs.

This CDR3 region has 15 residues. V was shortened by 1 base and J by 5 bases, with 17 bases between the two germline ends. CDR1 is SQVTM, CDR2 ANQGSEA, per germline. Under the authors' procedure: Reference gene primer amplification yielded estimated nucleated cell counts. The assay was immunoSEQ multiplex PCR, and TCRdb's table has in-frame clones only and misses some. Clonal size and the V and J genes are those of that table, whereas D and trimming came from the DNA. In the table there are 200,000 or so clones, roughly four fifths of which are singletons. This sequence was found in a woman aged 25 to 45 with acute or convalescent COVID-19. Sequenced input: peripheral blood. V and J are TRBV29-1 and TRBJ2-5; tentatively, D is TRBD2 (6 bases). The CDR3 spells CSVEVRGGYGETQYF. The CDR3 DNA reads TGCAGCGTTGAAGTTCGTGGGGGGTACGGGGAGACCCAGTACTTC.